This T cell receptor beta chain was sequenced in a study of T-cell memory formation after mild COVID-19. Study observations and caveats: Some responding clones appeared in pre-infection memory, suggesting cross-reactive memory joined. CD4+ bias marked clones expanding day 15 to 37, unlike balanced contracting clones.

The CDR3 has 17 amino acids. V was clipped by 3 bases and J by 7 bases, with 22 bases between them. Germline V gives CDR1 SEHNR, CDR2 FQNEAQ (reference sequence). Remarks on this clonotype: Its specificity is unknown.

TCRalpha and TCRbeta libraries used 5'RACE with constant-segment primers and UMIs. One entry per CDR3 protein, called by TCRdb with MiXCR from the 5' RACE reads. Here the sample spans nearly 40,000 distinct CDR3 sequences, 6% to 6.5% being singletons. This sequence joins TRBV7-9 and TRBJ1-3; D remains ambiguous. Sequenced material: PBMCs or a T cell subset sorted from them (not recorded which). The origin of this receptor is an adult who had mild COVID-19 (a few samples of this study predate the infection). Cell type and time point are not known. Here the CDR3 reads CASSFHSAGSNGNTIYF. The DNA for the CDR3 is TGTGCCAGCAGCTTCCACTCCGCGGGGAGCAACGGGAACACCATATATTTT.